The TCR beta chain described here comes from a study of human thymus T cells. Study results and limitations: In thymic and blood repertoires alike, V and J usage looked biased. A high degree of thymic repertoire overlap among unrelated individuals was reported in related research.

Sequenced by immunoSEQ multiplex PCR; TCRdb stores in-frame clones only, minus some. Here the sample spans under 95,000 clones, about 95% being singletons. CDR1 and CDR2 (germline): MDHEN, SYDVKM. The V end lost 6 bases, the J end lost 7 bases, and 22 bases lay between the germline ends. This CDR3 region has 15 residues. Notes on this clone: Antigen: not known.

Thymus pieces cut out during corrective heart surgery were the tissue that was used. This sequence joins TRBV28 and TRBJ2-7, with a tentative D call TRBD1 (6 bases). Sequenced input: thymus tissue. The clonotype comes from a girl under three years old with a congenital heart defect but otherwise immunologically healthy. CDR3 loop: CASSPMEDRRPEQYF. The CDR3 bases are TGTGCCAGCAGCCCGATGGAAGACAGGCGCCCAGAGCAGTACTTC.